This T cell receptor (beta chain) was documented in a study of T cell responses to AZD1222 COVID-19 vaccine. Assay: immunoSEQ multiplex PCR; the TCRdb copy retains only in-frame clones and omits some. Of approximately 150,000 clones listed, more than 85% are singletons. As for this clone: Its cognate antigen is unknown.

Whole-study results and caveats: Baseline seropositives among AZD1222 recipients totaled only 5 or 6. Dominant CD4 TCR responses targeted spike regions 160-218 and 743-854. Females outnumbered males among donors, who were mostly white British; clonal diversity was possibly underestimated.

Second-dose recipients at about 4 or about 12 weeks were treated as one pooled group. Germline lookup yields CDR1 SGDLS and CDR2 YYNGEE. J was trimmed by 3 bases and V by 3 bases; bases with no gene match: 8. The CDR3 length is 15 residues. This sample comprised peripheral blood, obtained 28 days after the second AZD1222 dose. This receptor was taken from an adult who received the AZD1222 COVID-19 vaccine. The chain joins TRBV9 to TRBJ2-7; TRBD1 agrees at 8 bases. CDR3 nucleotide sequence: TGTGCCAGCAGCGCGCGGACAGGGAGGATCTACGAGCAGTACTTC. This encodes CASSARTGRIYEQYF.